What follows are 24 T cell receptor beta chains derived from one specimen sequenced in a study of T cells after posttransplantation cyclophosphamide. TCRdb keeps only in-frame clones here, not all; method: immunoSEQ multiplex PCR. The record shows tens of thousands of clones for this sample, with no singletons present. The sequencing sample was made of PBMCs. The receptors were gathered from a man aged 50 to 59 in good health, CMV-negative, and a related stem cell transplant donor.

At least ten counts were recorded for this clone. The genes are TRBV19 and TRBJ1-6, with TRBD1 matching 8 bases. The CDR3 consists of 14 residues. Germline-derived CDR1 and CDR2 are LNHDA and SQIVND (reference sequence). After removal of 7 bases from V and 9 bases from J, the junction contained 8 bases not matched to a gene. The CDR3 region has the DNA TGTGCCAGTACCCAAGGACAGGGTATTTCACCCCTCCACTTT. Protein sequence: CASTQGQGISPLHF.

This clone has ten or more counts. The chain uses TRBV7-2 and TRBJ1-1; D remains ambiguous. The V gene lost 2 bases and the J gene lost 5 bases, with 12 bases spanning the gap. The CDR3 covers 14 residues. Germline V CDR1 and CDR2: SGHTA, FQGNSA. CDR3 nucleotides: TGTGCCAGCAGCTTAATACCAGGAGGGACTGAAGCTTTCTTT. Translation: CASSLIPGGTEAFF.

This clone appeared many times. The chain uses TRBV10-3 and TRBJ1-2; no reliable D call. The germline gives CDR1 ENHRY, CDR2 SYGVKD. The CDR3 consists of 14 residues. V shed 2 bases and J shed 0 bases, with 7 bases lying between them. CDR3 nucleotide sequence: TGTGCCATCAGTGAGCCGAGAGCTAACTATGGCTACACCTTC. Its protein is CAISEPRANYGYTF.

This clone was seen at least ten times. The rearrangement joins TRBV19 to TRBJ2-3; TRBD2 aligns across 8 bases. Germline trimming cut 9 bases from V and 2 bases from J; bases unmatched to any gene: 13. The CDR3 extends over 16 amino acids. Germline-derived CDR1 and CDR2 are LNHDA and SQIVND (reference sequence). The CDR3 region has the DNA TGTGCCAGCTCCGGGAGGGCTTCCATGCCCACAGATACGCAGTATTTT. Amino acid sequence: CASSGRASMPTDTQYF.

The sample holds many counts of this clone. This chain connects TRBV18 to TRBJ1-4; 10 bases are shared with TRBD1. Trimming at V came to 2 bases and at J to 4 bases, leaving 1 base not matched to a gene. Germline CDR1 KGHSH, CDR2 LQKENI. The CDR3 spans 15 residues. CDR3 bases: TGTGCCAGCTCACCAGGGACAGGGGTTAATGAAAAACTGTTTTTT. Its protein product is CASSPGTGVNEKLFF.

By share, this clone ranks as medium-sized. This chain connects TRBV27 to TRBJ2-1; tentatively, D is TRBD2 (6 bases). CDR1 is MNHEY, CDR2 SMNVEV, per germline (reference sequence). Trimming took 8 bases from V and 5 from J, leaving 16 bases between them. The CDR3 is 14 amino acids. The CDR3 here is CASRKGGTNNEQFF. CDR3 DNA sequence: TGTGCCAGCCGGAAAGGAGGGACCAACAATGAGCAGTTCTTC.

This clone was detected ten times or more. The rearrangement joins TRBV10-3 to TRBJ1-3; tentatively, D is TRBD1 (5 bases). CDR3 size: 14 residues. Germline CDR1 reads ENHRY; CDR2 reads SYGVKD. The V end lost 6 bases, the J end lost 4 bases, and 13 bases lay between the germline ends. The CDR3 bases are TGTGCCATCAGACCTGCGGGGACGGGAAACACCATATATTTT. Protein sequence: CAIRPAGTGNTIYF.

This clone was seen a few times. The CDR3 loop is CASSVGGKFYEQYF. The CDR3 DNA sequence: TGTGCCAGCAGCGTAGGAGGGAAGTTTTACGAGCAGTACTTC. V and J are TRBV9 and TRBJ2-7; D might be TRBD2 (5 bases). The CDR3 spans 14 residues. From germline, CDR1 is SGDLS and CDR2 YYNGEE. Trimming pared 0 bases from V and 4 bases from J, leaving 11 bases between.

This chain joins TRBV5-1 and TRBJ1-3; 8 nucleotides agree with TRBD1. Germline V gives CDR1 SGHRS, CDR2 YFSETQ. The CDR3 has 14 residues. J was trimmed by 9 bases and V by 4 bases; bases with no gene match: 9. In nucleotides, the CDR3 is TGCGCCAGCAGCCCCGGACAGGGTCACGCCACCATATATTTT. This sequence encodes CASSPGQGHATIYF. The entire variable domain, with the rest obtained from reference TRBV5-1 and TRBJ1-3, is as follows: KAGVTQTPRYLIKTRGQQVTLSCSPISGHRSVSWYQQTPGQGLQFLFEYFSETQRNKGNFPGRFSGRQFSNSRSEMNVSTLELGDSALYLCASSPGQGHATIYFGEGSWLTVV.

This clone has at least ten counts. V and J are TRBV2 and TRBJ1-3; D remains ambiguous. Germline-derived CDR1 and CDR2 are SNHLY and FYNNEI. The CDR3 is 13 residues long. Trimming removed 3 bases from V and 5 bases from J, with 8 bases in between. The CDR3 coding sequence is TGTGCCAGCAGTGAGAGTACTAGAAACACCATATATTTT. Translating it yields CASSESTRNTIYF.

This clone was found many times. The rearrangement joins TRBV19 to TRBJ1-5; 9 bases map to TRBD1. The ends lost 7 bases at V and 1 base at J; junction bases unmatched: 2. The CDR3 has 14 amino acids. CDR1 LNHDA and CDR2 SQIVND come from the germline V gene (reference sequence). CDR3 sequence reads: CASMGTGSNQPQHF. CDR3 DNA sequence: TGTGCCAGTATGGGGACAGGGAGCAATCAGCCCCAGCATTTT.

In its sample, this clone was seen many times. CDR3 nucleotides: TGTGCCAGCAGCGTTTCTAGCGGGGGGTACCAAGAGACCCAGTACTTC. This codes for CASSVSSGGYQETQYF. The J gene is TRBJ2-5, the V gene TRBV9; 11 positions agree with TRBD2. Trimming took 2 bases from V and 0 from J; bases not matched to a gene: 3. Germline V lookup: CDR1 SGDLS, CDR2 YYNGEE. The CDR3 runs to 16 residues.

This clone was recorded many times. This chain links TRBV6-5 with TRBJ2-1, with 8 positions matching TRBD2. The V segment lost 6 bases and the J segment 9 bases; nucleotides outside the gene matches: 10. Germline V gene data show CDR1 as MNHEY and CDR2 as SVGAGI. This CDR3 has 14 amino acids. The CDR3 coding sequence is TGTGCCAGCAGCCTAGCGGGCCACCCTCCTGAGCAGTTCTTC. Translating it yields CASSLAGHPPEQFF.

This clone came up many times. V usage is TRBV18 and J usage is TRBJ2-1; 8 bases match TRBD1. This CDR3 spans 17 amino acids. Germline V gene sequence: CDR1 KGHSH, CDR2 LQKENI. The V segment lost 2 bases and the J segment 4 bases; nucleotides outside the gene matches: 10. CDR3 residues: CASSPSLGDRGYNEQFF. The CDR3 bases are TGTGCCAGCTCACCATCCCTCGGTGACAGGGGATACAATGAGCAGTTCTTC.

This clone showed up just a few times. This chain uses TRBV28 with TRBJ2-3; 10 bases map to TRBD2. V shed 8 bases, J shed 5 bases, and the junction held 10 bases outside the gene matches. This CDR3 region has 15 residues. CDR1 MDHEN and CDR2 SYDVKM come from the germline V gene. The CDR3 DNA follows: TGTGCCAGCGGCGCGACTAGCGGGTACCTAGATACGCAGTATTTT. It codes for CASGATSGYLDTQYF.

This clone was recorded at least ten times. The CDR3 DNA sequence: TGCGCCAGCAGCTTGGACAGCCCGAACACTGAAGCTTTCTTT. Amino acid sequence: CASSLDSPNTEAFF. The rearrangement links TRBV5-1 to TRBJ1-1; D uncertain. This CDR3 region has 14 residues. With 0 bases removed from V and 1 base from J, the gap between germline ends came to 7 bases. The germline V gene encodes CDR1 SGHRS and CDR2 YFSETQ.

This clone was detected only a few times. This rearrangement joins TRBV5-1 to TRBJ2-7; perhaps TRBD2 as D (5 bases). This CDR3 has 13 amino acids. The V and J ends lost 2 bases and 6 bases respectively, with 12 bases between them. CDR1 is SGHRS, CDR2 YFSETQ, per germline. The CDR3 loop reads CASSFSIGGEQYF. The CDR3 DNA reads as TGCGCCAGCAGCTTTTCCATAGGAGGCGAGCAGTACTTC.

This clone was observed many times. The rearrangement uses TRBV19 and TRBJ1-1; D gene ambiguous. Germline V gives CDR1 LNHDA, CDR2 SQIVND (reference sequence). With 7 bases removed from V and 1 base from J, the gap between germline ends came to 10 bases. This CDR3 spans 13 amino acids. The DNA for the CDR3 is TGTGCCAGTAAGCTGGACTCGAACACTGAAGCTTTCTTT. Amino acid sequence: CASKLDSNTEAFF.

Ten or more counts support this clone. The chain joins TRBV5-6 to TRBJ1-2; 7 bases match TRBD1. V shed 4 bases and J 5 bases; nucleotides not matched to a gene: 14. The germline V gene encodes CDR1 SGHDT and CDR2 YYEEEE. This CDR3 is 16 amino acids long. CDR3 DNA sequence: TGTGCCAGCAGCAGCGCTGTAAGGGGGCTCCTATATGGCTACACCTTC. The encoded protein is CASSSAVRGLLYGYTF. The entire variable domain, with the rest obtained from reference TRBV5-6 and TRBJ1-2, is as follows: DAGVTQSPTHLIKTRGQQVTLRCSPKSGHDTVSWYQQALGQGPQFIFQYYEEEERQRGNFPDRFSGHQFPNYSSELNVNALLLGDSALYLCASSSAVRGLLYGYTFGSGTRLTVV.

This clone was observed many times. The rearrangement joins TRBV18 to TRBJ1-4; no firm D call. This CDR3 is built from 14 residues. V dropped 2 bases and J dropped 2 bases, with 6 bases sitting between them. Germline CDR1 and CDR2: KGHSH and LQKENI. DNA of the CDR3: TGTGCCAGCTCACCAGGAGGCACTAATGAAAAACTGTTTTTT. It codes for CASSPGGTNEKLFF. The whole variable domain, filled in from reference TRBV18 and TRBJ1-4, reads NAGVMQNPRHLVRRRGQEARLRCSPMKGHSHVYWYRQLPEEGLKFMVYLQKENIIDESGMPKERFSAEFPKEGPSILRIQQVVRGDSAAYFCASSPGGTNEKLFFGSGTQLSVL.

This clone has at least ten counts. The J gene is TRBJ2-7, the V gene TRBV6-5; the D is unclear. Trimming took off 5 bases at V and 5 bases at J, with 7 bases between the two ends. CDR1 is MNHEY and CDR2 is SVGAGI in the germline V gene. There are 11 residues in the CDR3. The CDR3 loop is CASSLRDEQYF. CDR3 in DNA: TGTGCCAGCAGTCTCCGGGACGAGCAGTACTTC.

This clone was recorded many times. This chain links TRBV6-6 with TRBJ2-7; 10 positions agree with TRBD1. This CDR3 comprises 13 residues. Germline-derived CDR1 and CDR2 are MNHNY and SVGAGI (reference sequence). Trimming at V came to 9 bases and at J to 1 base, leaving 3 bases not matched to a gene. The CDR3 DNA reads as TGTGCCAGTCGGACAGGGGGGTCCTACGAGCAGTACTTC. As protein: CASRTGGSYEQYF.

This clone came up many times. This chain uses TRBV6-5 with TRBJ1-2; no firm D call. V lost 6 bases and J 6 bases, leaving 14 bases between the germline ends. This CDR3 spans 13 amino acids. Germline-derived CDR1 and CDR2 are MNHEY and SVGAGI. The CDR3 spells CASRAGPGNGYTF. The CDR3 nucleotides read TGTGCCAGCAGGGCGGGCCCGGGAAATGGCTACACCTTC.

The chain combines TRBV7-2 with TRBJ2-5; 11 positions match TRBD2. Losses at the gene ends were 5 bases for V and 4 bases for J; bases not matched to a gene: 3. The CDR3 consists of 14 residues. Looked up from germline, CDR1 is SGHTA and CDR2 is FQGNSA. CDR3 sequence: CASSLTSGRETQYF. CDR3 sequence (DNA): TGTGCCAGCAGCCTCACTAGCGGGAGAGAGACCCAGTACTTC.